The clone carrying this T cell receptor (beta chain) was detected a few times. The data stem from a study of CD8+ T cells in alopecia areata. Trimming shortened V by 4 bases and J by 4 bases, and 14 bases separated the two germline ends. CDR3 length: 14 amino acids. Germline V lookup: CDR1 SQVTM, CDR2 ANQGSEA. After isolation, RNA underwent reverse transcription to generate cDNA as the sequencing template. The assay was immunoSEQ multiplex PCR, and TCRdb's table has in-frame clones only and misses some. The repertoire holds about 150,000 clones, roughly 50% seen once, with 6.5% to 7.5% in the top ten.

V gene TRBV29-1 combines with J gene TRBJ2-1, with no clear D. The sequencing input was CD4+ T cells sorted from blood. This receptor was obtained from a human donor with alopecia areata. The DNA for the CDR3 is TGCAGCGTTGTCGGGTCCTCCCAGTACAATGAGCAGTTCTTC. Residues: CSVVGSSQYNEQFF.